These 13 T cell receptor beta chains were all obtained from the same sample, sequenced in a study of shared clonotypes between healthy human individuals. Terminally differentiated effector memory CD45RA+ cells were excluded by CCR7 positive selection of CD45RO-negative cells. Only in-frame clones appear in the TCRdb table, and some are missing; sequencing was by immunoSEQ multiplex PCR. This sample has about 1,900,000 clones, with about 94% found just once. Sequenced sample: naive CD8+ T cells sorted from blood. The origin of the receptors is a young man in good health.

The gene calls are TRBV27 and TRBJ2-3, with a weak D call TRBD2 (6 bases). V dropped 4 bases and J dropped 14 bases, with 13 bases sitting between them. The CDR3 is 11 residues long. Germline assignment: CDR1 MNHEY and CDR2 SMNVEV (reference sequence). CDR3 coding DNA: TGTGCCAGCAGTTCCGGGGGAGGTTCGTATTTT. This sequence encodes CASSSGGGSYF.

Regarding this clone: This specimen includes other DNA sequences encoding the same CDR3. The V gene is TRBV9, the J gene TRBJ2-1; 11 positions agree with TRBD2. The length of the CDR3 is 15 residues. The germline V gene encodes CDR1 SGDLS and CDR2 YYNGEE. Unmatched junction bases numbered 2, after V lost 0 bases and J lost 6 bases. CDR3 loop: CASSVEGLAGNEQFF. As DNA, the CDR3 is TGTGCCAGCAGCGTAGAAGGACTAGCGGGCAATGAGCAGTTCTTC.

The chain carries TRBV29-1 and TRBJ1-1, with D hard to call. V lost 5 bases and J lost 4, with 14 bases in between. This CDR3 is 13 amino acids long. Germline V gives CDR1 SQVTM, CDR2 ANQGSEA. In DNA, the CDR3 is TGCAGCGTTTTCGGGCCTAGAGCCACTGAAGCTTTCTTT. This gives the protein CSVFGPRATEAFF. The entire variable domain, with the rest obtained from reference TRBV29-1 and TRBJ1-1, is as follows: SAVISQKPSRDICQRGTSLTIQCQVDSQVTMMFWYRQQPGQSLTLIATANQGSEATYESGFVIDKFPISRPNLTFSTLTVSNMSPEDSSIYLCSVFGPRATEAFFGQGTRLTVV.

This chain links TRBV4-1 with TRBJ2-5; 10 bases line up with TRBD2. The CDR3 has 15 residues. Germline CDR1 MGHRA, CDR2 YSYEKL. The ends lost 4 bases at V and 2 bases at J; junction bases unmatched: 4. The CDR3 spells CASSPQLAGQETQYF. CDR3 nucleotide sequence: TGCGCCAGCAGCCCCCAACTAGCGGGGCAAGAGACCCAGTACTTC.

The V call is TRBV21-1, the J call TRBJ1-2; the D call in the table, TRBD1, was not verified against the DNA. TRBV21-1 is an annotated pseudogene. The CDR3 has 15 residues. The CDR3 DNA is TGTGCCAGCACCAGGGACAGGGGGAGATCCTATGGCTACACCTTC. Its translation is CASTRDRGRSYGYTF.

Notes on this clone: This sample includes further DNA sequences coding for the same CDR3. The rearrangement links TRBV18 to TRBJ2-7; TRBD2 matches at 7 bases. Germline values: CDR1 KGHSH, CDR2 LQKENI. Trimming took 6 bases from V and 4 from J; bases not matched to a gene: 6. CDR3 length equals 13 residues. The CDR3 DNA reads TGTGCCAGCTCCCCGGGGAGGGGATACGAGCAGTACTTC. Amino acid sequence: CASSPGRGYEQYF.

This clone was recorded a few times. J is TRBJ2-2 and V is TRBV13; TRBD2 is a possible D gene (7 bases). V lost 6 bases, J lost 1 base, and 18 bases lay in between. Germline V gene data show CDR1 as PRHDT and CDR2 as FYEKMQ (reference sequence). The CDR3 totals 17 residues. The CDR3 DNA reads as TGTGCCAGCAGGCACCGGGGGGCCGGGCTGAACACCGGGGAGCTGTTTTTT. The encoded protein is CASRHRGAGLNTGELFF.

This chain uses TRBV25-1 with TRBJ1-4, with D perhaps matching TRBD1 (6 bases). Trimming shortened V by 2 bases and J by 0 bases, and 13 bases separated the two germline ends. The V gene's germline CDR1 is MGHDK and CDR2 SYGVNS. CDR3 length equals 17 residues. CDR3 sequence (DNA): TGTGCCAGCAGTGAACTGGACAGCGTTACAACTAATGAAAAACTGTTTTTT. Encoded protein: CASSELDSVTTNEKLFF. Drawing the rest from reference TRBV25-1 and TRBJ1-4, the complete variable domain is EADIYQTPRYLVIGTGKKITLECSQTMGHDKMYWYQQDPGMELHLIHYSYGVNSTEKGDLSSESTVSRIRTEHFPLTLESARPSHTSQYLCASSELDSVTTNEKLFFGSGTQLSVL.

The J gene is TRBJ2-5, the V gene TRBV2, with TRBD2 matching 7 bases. V lost 7 bases to trimming and J lost 5 bases; unmatched junction nucleotides: 10. The CDR3 loop spans 14 amino acids. Germline CDR1 and CDR2: SNHLY and FYNNEI. CDR3 in DNA: TGTGCCAGCAAACCAGCGGGATTCCCGGAGACCCAGTACTTC. It codes for CASKPAGFPETQYF.

The V call is TRBV7-8, the J call TRBJ2-1; 7 positions agree with TRBD2. CDR1 SGHVS and CDR2 FQNEAQ come from the germline V gene. The length of the CDR3 is 15 residues. V dropped 1 base and J dropped 2; count of bases not matched to a gene: 2. The chain's CDR3 is CASSLGAGPYNEQFF. The CDR3 DNA reads TGTGCCAGCAGCTTAGGAGCGGGGCCCTACAATGAGCAGTTCTTC.

The chain carries TRBV19 and TRBJ2-3, with D perhaps TRBD2 (5 bases). The germline gives CDR1 LNHDA, CDR2 SQIVND (reference sequence). Trimming left V 7 bases short and J 2 bases short, with 13 bases between. The CDR3 loop spans 14 amino acids. CDR3 coding DNA: TGTGCCAGTAAAAACGGACTCGACACAGATACGCAGTATTTT. This sequence encodes CASKNGLDTDTQYF.

This clone was seen just once. The chain links TRBV12-5 to TRBJ2-1, with D possibly matching TRBD1 (6 bases). Trimming took 3 bases from V and 2 from J, leaving 8 bases between them. This CDR3 has 14 amino acids. CDR1 is LGHNT, CDR2 FRNRAP, per germline. CDR3 DNA sequence: TGTGCTAGTGGTTTCTCAGGGGCCTACAATGAGCAGTTCTTC. Translation: CASGFSGAYNEQFF.

This chain connects TRBV6-1 to TRBJ2-7; tentatively, D is TRBD1 (6 bases). This CDR3 is built from 15 residues. The germline V and J ends were trimmed by 0 bases and 0 bases, with 9 bases remaining between them. Looked up from germline, CDR1 is MNHNS and CDR2 is SASEGT. CDR3 bases: TGTGCCAGCAGTGAAGCGCGGACAGCCTCCTACGAGCAGTACTTC. Translation gives CASSEARTASYEQYF.